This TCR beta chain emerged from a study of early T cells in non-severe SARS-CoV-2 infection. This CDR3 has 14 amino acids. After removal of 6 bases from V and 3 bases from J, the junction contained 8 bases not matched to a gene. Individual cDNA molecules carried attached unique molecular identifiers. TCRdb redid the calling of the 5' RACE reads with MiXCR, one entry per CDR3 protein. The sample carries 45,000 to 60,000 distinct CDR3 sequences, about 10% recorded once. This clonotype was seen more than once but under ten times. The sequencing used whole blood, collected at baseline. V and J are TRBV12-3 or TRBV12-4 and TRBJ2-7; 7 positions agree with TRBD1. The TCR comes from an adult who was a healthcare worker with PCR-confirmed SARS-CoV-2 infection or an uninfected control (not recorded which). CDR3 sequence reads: CASRSAAGGYEQYF. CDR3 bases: TGTGCCAGCAGATCCGCGGCAGGGGGCTACGAGCAGTACTTC.